This T cell receptor beta chain was recovered during a study of CD8 T cells in ankylosing spondylitis. General study results and limits: Earlier authors reported some of these motif variants in reactive arthritis synovial fluid and blood. Significant enrichment of disease-linked clones was reportedly seen in matched ankylosing spondylitis synovial fluid.

The CDR3 runs to 15 residues. From germline, CDR1 is SGHDT and CDR2 YYEEEE. The V and J ends lost 2 bases and 2 bases respectively, with 11 bases between them. Of note for this clonotype: What it binds is not known.

Quantitative 5'-RACE with molecular barcodes generated TCR beta libraries. Using its own MiXCR run on the 5' RACE reads, TCRdb lists one record per CDR3 protein. Of around 17,000 distinct CDR3 sequences listed, around 8% were seen once; the top ten hold around 33%. This chain joins TRBV5-6 and TRBJ2-1, with D perhaps TRBD1 (6 bases). The sequencing sample was made of blood. This sequence was found in a male donor with ankylosing spondylitis or in good health (not recorded which). CDR3 DNA: TGTGCCAGCAGCTTTTTGGGGGCCGCCTACAATGAGCAGTTCTTC. It yields the protein CASSFLGAAYNEQFF.